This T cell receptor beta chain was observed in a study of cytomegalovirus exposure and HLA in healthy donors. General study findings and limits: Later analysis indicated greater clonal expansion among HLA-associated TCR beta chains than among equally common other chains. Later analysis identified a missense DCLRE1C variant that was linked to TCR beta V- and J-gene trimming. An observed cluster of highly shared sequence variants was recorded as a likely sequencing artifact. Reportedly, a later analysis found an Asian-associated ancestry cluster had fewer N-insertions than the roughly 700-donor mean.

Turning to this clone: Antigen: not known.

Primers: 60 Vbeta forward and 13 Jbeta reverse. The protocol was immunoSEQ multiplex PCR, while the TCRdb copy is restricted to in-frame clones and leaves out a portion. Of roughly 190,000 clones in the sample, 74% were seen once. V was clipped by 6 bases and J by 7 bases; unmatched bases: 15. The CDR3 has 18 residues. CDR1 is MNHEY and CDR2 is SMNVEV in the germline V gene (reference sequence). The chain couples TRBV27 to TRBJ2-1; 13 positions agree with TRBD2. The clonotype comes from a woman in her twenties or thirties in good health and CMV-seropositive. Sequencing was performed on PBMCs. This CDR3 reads CASRSIGTSGTAGNEQFF. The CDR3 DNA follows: TGTGCCAGCAGATCAATTGGGACTAGCGGGACCGCAGGGAATGAGCAGTTCTTC.